The 23 T cell receptor beta chains given below trace back to one sample, sequenced in a study of blood T cell repertoires in COVID-19. Sequenced by immunoSEQ multiplex PCR; TCRdb stores in-frame clones only, minus some. The sample holds over 130,000 clones, roughly 84% seen once. The sequenced sample was peripheral blood. Receptors originate from a human donor in a cohort sampled during active COVID-19.

The chain carries TRBV5-1 and TRBJ2-5; 10 bases are a match to TRBD2. The CDR3 runs to 15 residues. Germline V gene data show CDR1 as SGHRS and CDR2 as YFSETQ. V dropped 3 bases and J dropped 1; count of bases not matched to a gene: 3. In DNA, the CDR3 is TGCGCCAGCAGCTCACGGACTAGCGGCCAAGAGACCCAGTACTTC. Translation: CASSSRTSGQETQYF.

The chain joins TRBV3-1 (or the pseudogene TRBV3-2) to TRBJ2-7, with D uncertain. Germline CDR1 reads LGHDT; CDR2 reads YNNKEL (reference sequence). This CDR3 has 14 amino acids. V was clipped by 0 bases and J by 6 bases, with 12 bases between them. In nucleotides, the CDR3 is TGTGCCAGCAGCCAAGAGAGGTGGCAAACCGAGCAGTACTTC. As protein: CASSQERWQTEQYF.

The genes are TRBV20-1 and TRBJ2-3; no clear D gene. V lost 3 bases and J lost 2, with 9 bases in between. The CDR3 has 13 residues. Germline V gives CDR1 DFQATT, CDR2 SNEGSKA (reference sequence). The CDR3 sequence: CSASPGSTDTQYF. CDR3 in DNA: TGCAGTGCTAGTCCAGGATCCACAGATACGCAGTATTTT.

This chain connects TRBV15 to TRBJ1-2; TRBD1 might be the D (6 bases). Between the trimmed V and J ends, which lost 1 base and 0 bases, there was a span of 9 bases. This CDR3 has 15 amino acids. Germline assignment: CDR1 LNHNV and CDR2 YYDKDF (reference sequence). The CDR3 coding sequence is TGTGCCACCAGCAGAGGGACAGTTGCTAACTATGGCTACACCTTC. It translates to CATSRGTVANYGYTF.

The chain combines TRBV6-6 with TRBJ1-5; TRBD1 matches 11 bases. The CDR3 runs to 14 residues. V was pared by 7 bases and J by 6 bases, with 5 bases of the junction left unmatched. CDR1 and CDR2 (germline): MNHNY, SVGAGI (reference sequence). The CDR3 nucleotides are TGTGCCAGCACCGGACAGGGGGCAGGTCAGCCCCAGCATTTT. Translated: CASTGQGAGQPQHF.

This sequence joins TRBV3-1 (or the pseudogene TRBV3-2) and TRBJ2-3, with D maybe TRBD1 (7 bases). Looked up from germline, CDR1 is LGHDT and CDR2 is YNNKEL (reference sequence). This CDR3 is 18 amino acids long. Trimming cost V 1 base and J 0 bases, with 17 bases left between them. The CDR3 DNA reads TGTGCCAGCAGCCAAGTCGGGTCAGGGGGGAAGAGCACAGATACGCAGTATTTT. It specifies CASSQVGSGGKSTDTQYF.

Only a few counts were recorded for this clone. V usage is TRBV28 and J usage is TRBJ1-1; TRBD1 matches at 8 bases. Germline CDR1 MDHEN, CDR2 SYDVKM. This CDR3 is 14 amino acids long. V shed 5 bases, J shed 4 bases, and the junction held 6 bases outside the gene matches. The CDR3 coding sequence is TGTGCCAGCAGTCGATACAGGGGGACCACTGAAGCTTTCTTT. Translating it yields CASSRYRGTTEAFF.

This clone was seen only once. The chain links TRBV10-3 to TRBJ2-7, with TRBD1 matching over 10 bases. Germline V CDR1 and CDR2: ENHRY, SYGVKD. After removal of 6 bases from V and 6 bases from J, the junction contained 5 bases not matched to a gene. The CDR3 runs 13 residues. CDR3 DNA: TGTGCCATCAGGGAGGGGACAGGGGTCGAGCAGTACTTC. Translation: CAIREGTGVEQYF.

This sequence joins TRBV5-6 and TRBJ2-1; 7 bases are a match to TRBD1. With 0 bases clipped from V and 2 bases from J, the junction kept 8 bases outside the gene matches. This CDR3 region has 17 residues. Germline-derived CDR1 and CDR2 are SGHDT and YYEEEE. CDR3 sequence (DNA): TGTGCCAGCAGCTTGGACCCCGGGACAGTTCCCTACAATGAGCAGTTCTTC. Translation gives CASSLDPGTVPYNEQFF. Complete variable domain (other parts from reference TRBV5-6 and TRBJ2-1): DAGVTQSPTHLIKTRGQQVTLRCSPKSGHDTVSWYQQALGQGPQFIFQYYEEEERQRGNFPDRFSGHQFPNYSSELNVNALLLGDSALYLCASSLDPGTVPYNEQFFGPGTRLTVL.

The V and J genes are TRBV19 and TRBJ1-4, with 7 bases that match TRBD1. The CDR3 length is 15 residues. The germline V gene encodes CDR1 LNHDA and CDR2 SQIVND (reference sequence). The V and J ends lost 5 bases and 0 bases, in that order; junction bases with no gene match: 3. CDR3 loop: CASSAQGATNEKLFF. DNA for the CDR3: TGTGCCAGTAGTGCCCAGGGGGCAACTAATGAAAAACTGTTTTTT.

The chain carries TRBV19 and TRBJ1-2, with 9 bases matching TRBD1. Germline V CDR1 and CDR2: LNHDA, SQIVND (reference sequence). CDR3 length: 13 amino acids. Trimming cost V 3 bases and J 6 bases; bases outside gene matches: 2. Here the CDR3 DNA reads TGTGCCAGTAGTATCGGGACAGGGCATGGCTACACCTTC. Protein sequence: CASSIGTGHGYTF.

Only one count was recorded for this clone. The chain carries TRBV29-1 and TRBJ2-1; TRBD2 might be the D (6 bases). V was trimmed by 6 bases and J by 5 bases, leaving 14 bases between them. In germline, CDR1 is SQVTM, CDR2 ANQGSEA. The CDR3 spans 13 residues. This CDR3 is CSVKPGTHNEQFF. The CDR3 bases are TGCAGCGTGAAACCCGGGACTCACAATGAGCAGTTCTTC.

CDR3 coding DNA: TGTGCCAGCAGTTATGGGACACAGAACACTGAAGCTTTCTTT. Translation gives CASSYGTQNTEAFF. The J gene is TRBJ1-1, the V gene TRBV6-6; perhaps TRBD1 as D (6 bases). There are 14 residues in the CDR3. Germline V CDR1 and CDR2: MNHNY, SVGAGI (reference sequence). V lost 3 bases and J lost 1, with 9 bases in between.

This sequence joins TRBV29-1 and TRBJ1-5, with 10 bases that match TRBD1. Germline V CDR1 and CDR2: SQVTM, ANQGSEA. With 7 bases clipped from V and 1 base from J, the junction kept 4 bases outside the gene matches. There are 14 residues in the CDR3. DNA of the CDR3: TGCAGCGACCCGGGACAGGGGAGCAATCAGCCCCAGCATTTT. It yields the protein CSDPGQGSNQPQHF.

This chain connects TRBV19 to TRBJ2-7, with 9 positions matching TRBD1. The CDR3 is 14 residues long. Trimming removed 5 bases from V and 2 bases from J; junction bases left unmatched: 4. The V gene's germline CDR1 is LNHDA and CDR2 SQIVND (reference sequence). The CDR3 loop reads CASSPGQGTYEQYF. The DNA for the CDR3 is TGTGCCAGTAGTCCGGGACAGGGAACCTACGAGCAGTACTTC.

The chain is built from TRBV5-1 and TRBJ1-1; 9 nucleotides match TRBD1. The germline V gene has CDR1 SGHRS and CDR2 YFSETQ. Trimming removed 2 bases from V and 5 bases from J; junction bases left unmatched: 7. The CDR3 has 15 residues. As DNA, the CDR3 is TGCGCCAGCAGCTTCTCCGGGACAGGGAGGACTGAAGCTTTCTTT. Amino acid sequence: CASSFSGTGRTEAFF.

The chain employs TRBV6-5 and TRBJ1-2; TRBD1 matches 10 bases. Looked up from germline, CDR1 is MNHEY and CDR2 is SVGAGI. With 11 bases clipped from V and 6 bases from J, the junction kept 9 bases outside the gene matches. The CDR3 length is 13 residues. The DNA of the CDR3 is TGTGCCTCGTGGAGACAGGGGGCTAATGGCTACACCTTC. It is translated as CASWRQGANGYTF.

The chain joins TRBV29-1 to TRBJ2-1, with a possible D match to TRBD1 (6 bases). Deletions cut 5 bases from V and 7 bases from J, with 15 bases between. CDR1 and CDR2 (germline): SQVTM, ANQGSEA. The CDR3 covers 13 residues. The CDR3 DNA follows: TGCAGCGTTCAGACAGGTGGTAAGAATGAGCAGTTCTTC. Translation gives CSVQTGGKNEQFF.

This rearrangement joins TRBV6-2 or TRBV6-3 to TRBJ2-7; no clear D. Germline-derived CDR1 and CDR2 are MNHEY and SVGEGT. CDR3 length: 14 amino acids. Trimming left V 2 bases short and J 4 bases short, with 12 bases between. CDR3 sequence reads: CASSYDTSVYEQYF. CDR3 in DNA: TGTGCCAGCAGTTACGACACGTCCGTGTACGAGCAGTACTTC.

The rearrangement uses TRBV19 and TRBJ1-4; D might be TRBD1 (6 bases). The V gene lost 6 bases and the J gene lost 2 bases, with 10 bases spanning the gap. This CDR3 has 14 amino acids. Per the germline V gene, CDR1 is LNHDA and CDR2 is SQIVND (reference sequence). The CDR3 coding sequence is TGTGCCAGTAGCGACAGGAGCACTAATGAAAAACTGTTTTTT. Residues: CASSDRSTNEKLFF.

The V gene is TRBV27, the J gene TRBJ2-7, with D unclear. V was cut by 1 base and J by 1 base, with 5 bases left in between. Per the germline V gene, CDR1 is MNHEY and CDR2 is SMNVEV (reference sequence). The CDR3 contains 13 residues. This CDR3 reads CASSLFLSYEQYF. CDR3 bases: TGTGCCAGCAGTTTATTCCTGTCCTACGAGCAGTACTTC.

This clone has only one observation. The chain carries TRBV10-1 and TRBJ2-7; 7 nucleotides align to TRBD1. CDR1 and CDR2 (germline): WNHNN, SYGVQD (reference sequence). The CDR3 is 16 amino acids. V dropped 6 bases and J dropped 0; count of bases not matched to a gene: 11. The CDR3 spells CASRDFNRGSSYEQYF. DNA for the CDR3: TGCGCCAGCAGAGACTTCAACAGGGGAAGCTCCTACGAGCAGTACTTC.

The rearrangement links TRBV11-2 to TRBJ1-1; D is ambiguous. The CDR3 runs 15 residues. Between the trimmed V and J ends, which lost 3 bases and 3 bases, there was a span of 14 bases. Germline V gene lookup returns CDR1 SGHAT and CDR2 FQNNGV. Here the CDR3 reads CASSLYAQEDTEAFF. The CDR3 DNA sequence: TGTGCCAGCAGCTTGTACGCCCAGGAGGACACTGAAGCTTTCTTT.